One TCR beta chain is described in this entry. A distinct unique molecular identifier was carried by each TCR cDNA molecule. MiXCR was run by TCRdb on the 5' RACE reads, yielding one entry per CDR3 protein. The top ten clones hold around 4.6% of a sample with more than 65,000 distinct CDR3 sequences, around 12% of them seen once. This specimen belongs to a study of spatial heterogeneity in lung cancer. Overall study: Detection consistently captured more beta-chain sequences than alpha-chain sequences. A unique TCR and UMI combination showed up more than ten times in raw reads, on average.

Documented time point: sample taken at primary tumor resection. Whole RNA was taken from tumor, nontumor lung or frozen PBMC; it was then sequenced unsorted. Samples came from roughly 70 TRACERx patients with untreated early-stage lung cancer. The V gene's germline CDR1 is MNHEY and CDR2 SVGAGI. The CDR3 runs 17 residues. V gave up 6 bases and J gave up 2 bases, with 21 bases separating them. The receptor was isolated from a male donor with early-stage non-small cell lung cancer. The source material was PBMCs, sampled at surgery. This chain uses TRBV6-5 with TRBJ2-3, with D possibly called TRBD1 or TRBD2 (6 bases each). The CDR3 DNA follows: TGTGCCAGCAGCCCCTCTGGGGGGCGATCCTACACAGATACGCAGTATTTT. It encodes CASSPSGGRSYTDTQYF.